This TCR beta chain was recovered during a study of cytomegalovirus exposure and HLA in healthy donors. Primers: 60 Vbeta forward and 13 Jbeta reverse. Some clones are missing from TCRdb's copy, which holds only in-frame ones; the method was immunoSEQ multiplex PCR. This table has 100,000 to 150,000 clones, 75% to 85% appearing once. Germline CDR1 is MGHRA and CDR2 is YSYEKL. V was pared by 0 bases and J by 7 bases, with 7 bases of the junction left unmatched. The CDR3 covers 17 residues. This clonotype was obtained from a man aged 50 to 60 in good health and CMV-seronegative. The genes are TRBV4-1 and TRBJ2-1; the match to TRBD2 covers 12 bases. Sequencing was done on a sample of PBMCs. CDR3 sequence: CASSQDPLAGGQNEQFF. The CDR3 DNA sequence: TGCGCCAGCAGCCAAGATCCTCTAGCGGGGGGGCAGAATGAGCAGTTCTTC.